Listed here are 8 T cell receptor beta chains from one sample, sequenced in a study of cytomegalovirus exposure and HLA in healthy donors. PCR employed 60 Vbeta and 13 Jbeta primers. Clones were sequenced by immunoSEQ multiplex PCR, and TCRdb holds only the in-frame ones, with some missing. The table includes some 180,000 clones, around 77% detected once. The specimen sequenced was PBMCs. Receptor source: a woman in her 30s in good health and CMV-seronegative.

V and J are TRBV4-2 and TRBJ2-2; 9 bases are a match to TRBD2. CDR1 and CDR2 from the germline V gene are LGHNA and YNFKEQ. This CDR3 is built from 17 residues. The V and J ends lost 4 bases and 5 bases, in that order; junction bases with no gene match: 11. In DNA, the CDR3 is TGTGCCAGCAGCCCACATGCCCGGCTAGCGGGAACCGGGGAGCTGTTTTTT. Residues: CASSPHARLAGTGELFF.

The V gene is TRBV19, the J gene TRBJ2-1, with TRBD1 matching 9 bases. With 5 bases clipped from V and 2 bases from J, the junction kept 4 bases outside the gene matches. This CDR3 is 15 amino acids long. The germline gives CDR1 LNHDA, CDR2 SQIVND (reference sequence). Here the CDR3 reads CASSLGQGPYNEQFF. CDR3 DNA sequence: TGTGCCAGTAGTTTGGGACAGGGACCCTACAATGAGCAGTTCTTC.

The chain uses TRBV18 and TRBJ1-2, with D unclear. The V and J ends lost 3 bases and 4 bases respectively, with 9 bases between them. There are 13 residues in the CDR3. The germline V gene encodes CDR1 KGHSH and CDR2 LQKENI. The CDR3 bases are TGTGCCAGCTCACCGGCGGGAAGCTATGGCTACACCTTC. It is translated as CASSPAGSYGYTF.

This clone came up a few times. In DNA, the CDR3 is TGTGCCAGCAGCCCCTTACTAGCGAGAGACGGGGAGCTGTTTTTT. This codes for CASSPLLARDGELFF. This sequence joins TRBV9 and TRBJ2-2; TRBD2 matches at 7 bases. Per the germline V gene, CDR1 is SGDLS and CDR2 is YYNGEE. Trimming removed 4 bases from V and 7 bases from J; junction bases left unmatched: 10. The CDR3 length is 15 residues.

This chain uses TRBV10-3 with TRBJ2-7; TRBD2 is a possible D gene (5 bases). Deletions cut 7 bases from V and 2 bases from J, with 15 bases between. CDR1 and CDR2 from the germline V gene are ENHRY and SYGVKD. The CDR3 is 14 residues long. CDR3 amino acids: CAIKSGGYTYEQYF. In DNA, the CDR3 is TGTGCCATCAAATCTGGAGGATACACCTACGAGCAGTACTTC.

In its sample, this clone was seen once. The rearrangement uses TRBV19 and TRBJ1-2, with 7 bases lining up with TRBD1. Germline V lookup: CDR1 LNHDA, CDR2 SQIVND (reference sequence). The CDR3 has 15 residues. Trimming cost V 5 bases and J 4 bases; bases outside gene matches: 10. The CDR3 reads CASSPAPGQSYGYTF. CDR3 nucleotides: TGTGCCAGTAGTCCCGCCCCGGGACAGAGCTATGGCTACACCTTC. The whole variable domain, remainder taken from reference TRBV19 and TRBJ1-2, is DGGITQSPKYLFRKEGQNVTLSCEQNLNHDAMYWYRQDPGQGLRLIYYSQIVNDFQKGDIAEGYSVSREKKESFPLTVTSAQKNPTAFYLCASSPAPGQSYGYTFGSGTRLTVV.

The gene calls are TRBV30 and TRBJ2-1, with a tentative D call TRBD2 (5 bases). The length of the CDR3 is 13 residues. CDR1 GTSNPN and CDR2 SVGIG come from the germline V gene (reference sequence). V lost 1 base and J lost 2, with 6 bases in between. For the CDR3, the DNA is TGTGCCTGGAGTGACGGGACCTACAATGAGCAGTTCTTC. Its translation is CAWSDGTYNEQFF.

V and J are TRBV5-1 and TRBJ2-5, with 16 bases identical to TRBD2. CDR3 length: 16 residues. With V trimmed by 4 bases and J by 6 bases, 6 bases remained unmatched. Germline CDR1 and CDR2: SGHRS and YFSETQ. CDR3 nucleotide sequence: TGCGCCAGCAGCCAGGGACTAGCGGGGGGGCAAAAGACCCAGTACTTC. It yields the protein CASSQGLAGGQKTQYF. Drawing the rest from reference TRBV5-1 and TRBJ2-5, the complete variable domain is KAGVTQTPRYLIKTRGQQVTLSCSPISGHRSVSWYQQTPGQGLQFLFEYFSETQRNKGNFPGRFSGRQFSNSRSEMNVSTLELGDSALYLCASSQGLAGGQKTQYFGPGTRLLVL.